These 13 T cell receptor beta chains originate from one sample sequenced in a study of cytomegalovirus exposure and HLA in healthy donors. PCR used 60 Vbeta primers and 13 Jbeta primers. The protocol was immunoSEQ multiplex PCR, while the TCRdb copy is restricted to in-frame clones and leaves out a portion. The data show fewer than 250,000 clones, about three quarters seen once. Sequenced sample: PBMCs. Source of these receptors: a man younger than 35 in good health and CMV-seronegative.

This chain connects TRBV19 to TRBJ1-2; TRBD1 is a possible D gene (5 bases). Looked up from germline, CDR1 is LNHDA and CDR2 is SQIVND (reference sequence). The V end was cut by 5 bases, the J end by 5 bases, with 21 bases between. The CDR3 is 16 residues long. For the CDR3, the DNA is TGTGCCAGTAGTCCCGCGGCGGGGCGACAGCGTTATGGCTACACCTTC. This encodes CASSPAAGRQRYGYTF.

This chain's CDR3 is CASSIRPQGVDGYTF. CDR3 in DNA: TGTGCCAGCAGCATAAGGCCCCAGGGTGTGGATGGCTACACCTTC. The chain joins TRBV2 to TRBJ1-2; the D gene is possibly TRBD1 (5 bases). The CDR3 extends over 15 amino acids. V gave up 6 bases and J gave up 6 bases, with 20 bases separating them. Per the germline V gene, CDR1 is SNHLY and CDR2 is FYNNEI.

CDR3 in DNA: TGTGCCTGGAGTGCTAGCACAGATACGCAGTATTTT. Amino acid sequence: CAWSASTDTQYF. This sequence joins TRBV30 and TRBJ2-3; no definite D call. From germline, CDR1 is GTSNPN and CDR2 SVGIG (reference sequence). The germline V and J ends were trimmed by 1 base and 0 bases, with 2 bases remaining between them. This CDR3 spans 12 amino acids.

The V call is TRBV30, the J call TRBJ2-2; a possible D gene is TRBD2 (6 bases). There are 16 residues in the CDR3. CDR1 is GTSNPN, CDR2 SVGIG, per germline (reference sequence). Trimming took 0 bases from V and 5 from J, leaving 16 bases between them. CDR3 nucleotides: TGTGCCTGGAGTGTTTGGGCAGGGAGGTTTACCGGGGAGCTGTTTTTT. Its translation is CAWSVWAGRFTGELFF. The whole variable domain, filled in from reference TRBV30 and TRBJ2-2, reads SQTIHQWPATLVQPVGSPLSLECTVEGTSNPNLYWYRQAAGRGLQLLFYSVGIGQISSEVPQNLSASRPQDRQFILSSKKLLLSDSGFYLCAWSVWAGRFTGELFFGEGSRLTVL.

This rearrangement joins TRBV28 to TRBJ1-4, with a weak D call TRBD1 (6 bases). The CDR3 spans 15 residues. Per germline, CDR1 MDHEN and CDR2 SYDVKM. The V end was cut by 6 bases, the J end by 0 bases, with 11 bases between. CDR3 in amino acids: CASSQGPATNEKLFF. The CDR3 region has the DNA TGTGCCAGCAGCCAGGGGCCAGCAACTAATGAAAAACTGTTTTTT.

The CDR3 DNA sequence: TGTGCCATCAGTGAGAGCGGGGGGGTGGATGAGCAGTTCTTC. This translates into CAISESGGVDEQFF. The chain links TRBV10-3 to TRBJ2-1, with TRBD2 matching over 10 bases. Germline trimming cut 2 bases from V and 8 bases from J; bases unmatched to any gene: 3. The CDR3 has 14 residues. CDR1 and CDR2 from the germline V gene are ENHRY and SYGVKD.

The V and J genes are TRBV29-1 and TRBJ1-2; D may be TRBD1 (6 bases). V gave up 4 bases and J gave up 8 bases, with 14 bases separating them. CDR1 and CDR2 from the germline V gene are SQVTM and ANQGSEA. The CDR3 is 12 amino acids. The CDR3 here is CSVVQGIWGYTF. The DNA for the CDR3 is TGCAGCGTTGTCCAGGGGATTTGGGGCTACACCTTC. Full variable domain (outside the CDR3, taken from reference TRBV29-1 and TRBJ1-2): SAVISQKPSRDICQRGTSLTIQCQVDSQVTMMFWYRQQPGQSLTLIATANQGSEATYESGFVIDKFPISRPNLTFSTLTVSNMSPEDSSIYLCSVVQGIWGYTFGSGTRLTVV.

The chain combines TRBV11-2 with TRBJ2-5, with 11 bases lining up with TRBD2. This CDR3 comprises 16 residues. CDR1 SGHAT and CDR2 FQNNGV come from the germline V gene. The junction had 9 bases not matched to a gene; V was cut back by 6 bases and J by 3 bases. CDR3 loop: CASRYAVGLAEETQYF. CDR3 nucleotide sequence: TGTGCCAGCAGGTACGCCGTGGGACTAGCGGAAGAGACCCAGTACTTC.

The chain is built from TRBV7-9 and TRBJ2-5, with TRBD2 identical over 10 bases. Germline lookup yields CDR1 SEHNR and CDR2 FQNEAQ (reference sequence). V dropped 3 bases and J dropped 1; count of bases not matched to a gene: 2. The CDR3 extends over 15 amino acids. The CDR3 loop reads CASSFLAGVQETQYF. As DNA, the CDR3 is TGTGCCAGCAGCTTCCTAGCGGGGGTCCAAGAGACCCAGTACTTC.

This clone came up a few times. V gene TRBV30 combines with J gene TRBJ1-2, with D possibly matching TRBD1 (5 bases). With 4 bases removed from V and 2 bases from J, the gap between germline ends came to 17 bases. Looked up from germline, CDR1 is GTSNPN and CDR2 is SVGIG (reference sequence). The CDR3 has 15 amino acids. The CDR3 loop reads CAWTTKGARNYGYTF. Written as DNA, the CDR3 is TGTGCCTGGACCACAAAAGGGGCGCGGAACTATGGCTACACCTTC.

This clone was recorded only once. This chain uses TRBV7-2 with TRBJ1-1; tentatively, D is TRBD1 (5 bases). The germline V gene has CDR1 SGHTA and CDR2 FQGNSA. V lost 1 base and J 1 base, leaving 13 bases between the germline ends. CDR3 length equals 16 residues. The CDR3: CASSLGVQGTNTEAFF. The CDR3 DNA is TGTGCCAGCAGCTTAGGGGTGCAGGGTACGAACACTGAAGCTTTCTTT.

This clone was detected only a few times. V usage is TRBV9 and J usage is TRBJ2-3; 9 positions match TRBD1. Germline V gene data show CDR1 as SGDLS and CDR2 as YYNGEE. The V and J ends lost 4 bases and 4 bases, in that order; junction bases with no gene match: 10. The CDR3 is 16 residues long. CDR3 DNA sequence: TGTGCCAGCAGCACCCAAACAGGGGGCCTCGCAGATACGCAGTATTTT. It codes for CASSTQTGGLADTQYF.

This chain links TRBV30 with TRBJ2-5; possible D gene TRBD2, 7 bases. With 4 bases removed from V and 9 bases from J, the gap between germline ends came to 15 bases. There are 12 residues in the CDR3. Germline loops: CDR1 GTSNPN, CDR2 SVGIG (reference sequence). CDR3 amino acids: CAWTSGPGAQYF. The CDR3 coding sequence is TGTGCCTGGACTAGCGGCCCAGGGGCCCAGTACTTC.